This T cell receptor beta chain was documented in a study of cytomegalovirus exposure and HLA in healthy donors. Notes on this clone: Its antigen is unidentified.

After removal of 0 bases from V and 2 bases from J, the junction contained 3 bases not matched to a gene. The germline CDR1 and CDR2 sequences are SGHRS and YFSETQ. The CDR3 length is 15 residues. The study, taken as a whole, reports: Investigators reported approximately 170 TCR beta chains as tied to cytomegalovirus.

PCR employed 60 Vbeta and 13 Jbeta primers. Only in-frame clones appear in the TCRdb table, and some are missing; sequencing was by immunoSEQ multiplex PCR. Of over 100,000 clones in the sample, roughly 65% were seen once. The sequenced sample consisted of PBMCs. The TCR was taken from a man between 40 and 49 years old in good health and CMV-seropositive. The chain uses TRBV5-1 and TRBJ2-3, with 7 bases fitting TRBD2. The CDR3 loop is CASSLGSGVTDTQYF. CDR3 sequence (DNA): TGCGCCAGCAGCTTGGGAAGCGGGGTCACAGATACGCAGTATTTT.